This TCR beta chain is from a study of pediatric ulcerative colitis. With 1 base clipped from V and 7 bases from J, the junction kept 0 bases outside the gene matches. The CDR3 runs to 13 residues. CDR1 LNHDA and CDR2 SQIVND come from the germline V gene (reference sequence). Samples were sequenced at Survey level, maximum 500,000 reads. Generated by immunoSEQ multiplex PCR, the TCRdb table keeps only in-frame clones and is missing some. This sample has tens of thousands of clones, with around 85% found just once. The diagnostic colonoscopy in ulcerative colitis patients preceded any immunosuppressive treatment.

Sequences were obtained from blood. The receptor comes from a boy between 10 and 17 years old with severe ulcerative colitis. The chain has TRBV19 and TRBJ2-2; 7 bases agree with TRBD2. The CDR3 DNA is TGTGCCAGTAGTATAGGCGGGAGCGGGGAGCTGTTTTTT. It codes for CASSIGGSGELFF.